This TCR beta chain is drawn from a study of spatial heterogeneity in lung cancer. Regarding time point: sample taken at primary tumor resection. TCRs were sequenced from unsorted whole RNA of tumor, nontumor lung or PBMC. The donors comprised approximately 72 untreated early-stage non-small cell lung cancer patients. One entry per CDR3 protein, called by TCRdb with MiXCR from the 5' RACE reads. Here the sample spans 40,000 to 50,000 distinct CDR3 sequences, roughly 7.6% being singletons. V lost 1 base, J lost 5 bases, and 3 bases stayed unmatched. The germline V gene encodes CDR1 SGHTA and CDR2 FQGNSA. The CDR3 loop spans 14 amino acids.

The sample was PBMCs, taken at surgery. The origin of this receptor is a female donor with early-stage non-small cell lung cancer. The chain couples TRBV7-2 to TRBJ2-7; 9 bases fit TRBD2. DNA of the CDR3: TGTGCCAGCAGCTTAGGAGCGGGGGGTCACGAGCAGTACTTC. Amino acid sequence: CASSLGAGGHEQYF.